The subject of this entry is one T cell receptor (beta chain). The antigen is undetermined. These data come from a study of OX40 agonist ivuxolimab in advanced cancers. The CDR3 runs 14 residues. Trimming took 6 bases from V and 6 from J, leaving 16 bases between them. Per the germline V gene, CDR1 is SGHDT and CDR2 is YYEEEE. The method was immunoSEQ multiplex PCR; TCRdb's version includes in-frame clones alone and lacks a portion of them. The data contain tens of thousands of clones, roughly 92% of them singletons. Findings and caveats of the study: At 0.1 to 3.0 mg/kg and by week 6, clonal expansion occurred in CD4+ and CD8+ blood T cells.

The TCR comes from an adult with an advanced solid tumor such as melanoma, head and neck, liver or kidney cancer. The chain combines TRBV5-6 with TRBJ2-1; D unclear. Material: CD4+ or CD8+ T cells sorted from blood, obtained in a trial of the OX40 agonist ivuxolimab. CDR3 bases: TGTGCCAGCACCCTGGGGATCGTGGGCAATGAGCAGTTCTTC. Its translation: CASTLGIVGNEQFF.